Sample share makes the clone carrying this T cell receptor (beta chain) medium-sized. Antigen unknown. This sample is drawn from a study of lung T cells in sarcoidosis with Löfgren's syndrome. Overall study: Löfgren's syndrome patients were the main repertoire analysis focus. Points from the study as a whole: Shared TRAV12-1 and TRBV2 CDR3 motifs were reported across several patients. TRAV12-1 preferentially paired with TRBV2, with homologous CDR3s. Löfgren's syndrome patients reportedly showed greatest TRAV12-1 and TRBV2 expansion versus controls.

The CDR3 length is 15 residues. V lost 5 bases to trimming and J lost 7 bases; unmatched junction nucleotides: 7. Per the germline V gene, CDR1 is MDHEN and CDR2 is SYDVKM. One entry per CDR3 protein, called by TCRdb with MiXCR from the reads. The sample records some 8,000 distinct CDR3 sequences, roughly 21% being singletons. Sequenced input: CD4+ T cells from bronchoalveolar lavage fluid. This sequence originates from a human donor with sarcoidosis (Löfgren's syndrome or another form), or a control subject (not recorded which). The chain links TRBV28 to TRBJ2-1; 11 positions agree with TRBD2. The CDR3 protein is CASSPLAGGGNEQFF. The CDR3 coding sequence is TGTGCCAGCAGTCCCCTAGCGGGGGGTGGGAATGAGCAGTTCTTC. Drawing the rest from reference TRBV28 and TRBJ2-1, the complete variable domain is DVKVTQSSRYLVKRTGEKVFLECVQDMDHENMFWYRQDPGLGLRLIYFSYDVKMKEKGDIPEGYSVSREKKERFSLILESASTNQTSMYLCASSPLAGGGNEQFFGPGTRLTVL.